This T cell receptor beta chain was profiled in a study of blood T cell repertoires in COVID-19. Across the whole study: The United States, Italy and Spain were the sources of the acute and convalescent COVID-19 samples. T cells, B-cell-depleted T cells, or PBMCs provided the cDNA or gDNA that served as material.

Methods used by the authors: Amplification from reference gene primers served as the basis for estimated nucleated cell counts. Sequenced by immunoSEQ multiplex PCR; TCRdb stores in-frame clones only, minus some. V, J and clone size were drawn from that table, and D and trimming were deduced from the DNA. Of under 300,000 clones in the sample, roughly 89% were seen once. CDR3 size: 13 residues. Germline values: CDR1 SGHTA, CDR2 FQGNSA. Trimming cost V 2 bases and J 7 bases, with 8 bases left between them. The chain is built from TRBV7-2 and TRBJ2-2; D gene uncertain. The source of this sequence is a woman aged 25 to 39 with active or convalescent COVID-19. Sequenced material: peripheral blood. CDR3: CASSLFRGGELFF. In DNA form, the CDR3 reads TGTGCCAGCAGCTTATTCCGCGGCGGGGAGCTGTTTTTT.